This T cell receptor beta chain was recorded in a study of T cell repertoires in ileal Crohn's disease. Study conclusions and caveats: Compared with non-smokers, active smokers at surgery showed more clonal expansions. Endoscopic recurrence occurred in every patient whose clonality exceeded 26.8%. Mucosal expansions were suggested to be mainly CD8 T cells.

The repertoire was sequenced with immunoSEQ multiplex PCR; TCRdb's copy has only in-frame clones and lacks some. Of under 13,000 clones listed, around 87% are singletons. Comment on this clone: Its target is unknown.

Germline lookup yields CDR1 SGHVS and CDR2 FQNEAQ. Trimming cost V 5 bases and J 2 bases; bases outside gene matches: 4. This CDR3 comprises 15 residues. Time point meaning: inflamed ileum from the surgical specimen. Eligibility required adulthood, ileal or ileocolonic Crohn's disease and indicated ileocolonic resection. Sequenced material: ileal tissue. V gene TRBV7-8 combines with J gene TRBJ1-5, with 9 bases lining up with TRBD1. The TCR sequence derives from an adult with Crohn's disease. DNA for the CDR3: TGTGCCAGCAGCACCCGGACAGGGGGCAATCAGCCCCAGCATTTT. Translation gives CASSTRTGGNQPQHF.